This T cell receptor (beta chain) stems from a study of blood T cell repertoires in COVID-19. On the study more broadly: Researchers got acute and convalescent COVID-19 samples from the United States, Italy and Spain.

Under the authors' procedure: How many nucleated cells were present was estimated from reference gene primer amplification. The table came from immunoSEQ multiplex PCR; TCRdb's copy has only in-frame clones and leaves some out. For V, J and clone size, that table is used; D and trimming come from the DNA. This sample has 55,000 to 75,000 clones, with about 78% found just once. Trimming at V came to 7 bases and at J to 12 bases, leaving 12 bases not matched to a gene. CDR3 length: 13 amino acids. CDR1 is SNHLY, CDR2 FYNNEI, per germline. The sequencing sample was made of peripheral blood. The clonotype originates from an older man with active or convalescent COVID-19. The rearrangement links TRBV2 to TRBJ2-1; TRBD2 matches at 7 bases. The CDR3 spells CASKVEREESQFF. The DNA for the CDR3 is TGTGCCAGCAAGGTGGAACGGGAGGAGTCGCAGTTCTTC.